The clone carrying this T cell receptor (beta chain) was found once. Its target is not known. The data belong to a study of cytomegalovirus exposure and HLA in healthy donors. Study in general: An early release of data contained tens of millions of unique TCRs, which came from HLA-typed donors. Genotyping of more than 300 donors showed that roughly 83% belonged to the Caucasian-associated ancestry cluster.

Trimming took off 7 bases at V and 8 bases at J, with 20 bases between the two ends. The CDR3 runs 14 residues. Germline loops: CDR1 MNHEY, CDR2 SVGAGI. Primers: 60 Vbeta forward and 13 Jbeta reverse. The assay was immunoSEQ multiplex PCR, and TCRdb's table has in-frame clones only and misses some. The sample contains approximately 150,000 clones, 77% of which appear only once. The study's findings and limits: On later analysis, the bulk of CMV-associated TCR beta chains appeared to be HLA-restricted.

The chain couples TRBV6-5 to TRBJ1-2; a weak D match, TRBD1 (6 bases). The clonotype comes from a middle-aged woman in good health and CMV-seropositive. Sequenced: PBMCs. CDR3 sequence (DNA): TGTGCCAGCAAACCCCGGGGACACCTTAGAGGCTACACCTTC. This gives the protein CASKPRGHLRGYTF.